Below, 27 T cell receptor beta chains from the same sample are listed, as sequenced in a study of radiation and T cells in renal cell carcinoma. Time point of the sample: baseline pretreatment blood. As to treatment: 15 Gy SBRT to primary tumor, nephrectomy 4 weeks later. Clones were read by immunoSEQ multiplex PCR, and TCRdb kept only the in-frame ones, dropping some. The table lists about 130,000 clones, around 83% of them singletons. The sequencing used blood, collected from a patient whose treatment included radiotherapy and nephrectomy. The source is a woman aged 60-75 years with renal cell carcinoma.

This chain connects TRBV2 to TRBJ1-2, with a possible D match to TRBD1 (6 bases). Germline CDR1 reads SNHLY; CDR2 reads FYNNEI. V lost 2 bases and J lost 4, with 14 bases in between. CDR3 length: 15 residues. The CDR3 protein is CASSENPGVGYGYTF. The CDR3, as DNA: TGTGCCAGCAGTGAAAACCCAGGGGTTGGCTATGGCTACACCTTC.

This clone was seen a few times. The chain joins TRBV5-4 to TRBJ1-4; 9 nucleotides align to TRBD1. The CDR3 runs to 14 residues. V shed 2 bases, J shed 8 bases, and the junction held 4 bases outside the gene matches. Germline CDR1 and CDR2: SGHNT and YYREEE (reference sequence). The CDR3 DNA is TGTGCCAGCAGCTTTTCCGGGACAGGGGAAAAACTGTTTTTT. As protein: CASSFSGTGEKLFF.

The V and J genes are TRBV28 and TRBJ2-7; 8 nucleotides line up with TRBD1. CDR3 length: 12 residues. After removal of 8 bases from V and 3 bases from J, the junction contained 3 bases not matched to a gene. Germline assignment: CDR1 MDHEN and CDR2 SYDVKM. The CDR3 region is CASEGQVYEQYF. The CDR3 DNA reads as TGTGCCAGCGAGGGACAGGTCTACGAGCAGTACTTC.

This clone appeared a single time. The J gene is TRBJ1-2, the V gene TRBV12-5; 8 bases are a match to TRBD1. Germline CDR1 and CDR2: LGHNT and FRNRAP. The J segment lost 8 bases and the V segment lost 1 base, leaving 6 bases of the junction unmatched. The CDR3 has 14 amino acids. CDR3 DNA: TGTGCTAGTGGTTTGGCCGGGACAGGAAAAGGCTACACCTTC. Translating gives CASGLAGTGKGYTF.

The genes are TRBV19 and TRBJ1-5; 9 nucleotides agree with TRBD1. V lost 6 bases, J lost 3 bases, and 6 bases stayed unmatched. Germline V gene sequence: CDR1 LNHDA, CDR2 SQIVND (reference sequence). The CDR3 sequence is 15 residues long. The DNA of the CDR3 is TGTGCCAGTAGCCCCGGGACAGGGTACAATCAGCCCCAGCATTTT. Amino acids: CASSPGTGYNQPQHF.

The chain combines TRBV10-3 with TRBJ2-7; D might be TRBD2 (6 bases). V lost 5 bases, J lost 2 bases, and 16 bases lay in between. Germline V gives CDR1 ENHRY, CDR2 SYGVKD. This CDR3 contains 15 residues. The CDR3 DNA reads TGTGCCATCAGTCGAAACCGGGACTTGGCCTACGAGCAGTACTTC. Protein product: CAISRNRDLAYEQYF.

This clone was seen only a few times. This chain uses TRBV7-9 with TRBJ2-7, with 8 nucleotides matching TRBD2. In germline, CDR1 is SEHNR, CDR2 FQNEAQ (reference sequence). V lost 3 bases and J lost 3; bases outside the gene matches: 1. The length of the CDR3 is 13 residues. The CDR3, as DNA: TGTGCCAGCAGCTTCCGGGGGGGCTACGAGCAGTACTTC. It yields the protein CASSFRGGYEQYF.

This clone occurred once. V is TRBV28 and J is TRBJ1-2, with TRBD1 matching over 7 bases. CDR3 size: 16 residues. CDR1 is MDHEN and CDR2 is SYDVKM in the germline V gene. J was trimmed by 0 bases and V by 4 bases; bases with no gene match: 8. The CDR3 sequence: CASSSPGTASNYGYTF. CDR3 DNA: TGTGCCAGCAGTTCCCCAGGGACAGCATCTAACTATGGCTACACCTTC.

The rearrangement uses TRBV5-5 and TRBJ1-5; tentatively, D is TRBD1 (5 bases). V was cut by 5 bases and J by 0 bases, with 12 bases left in between. The CDR3 runs 15 residues. CDR1 SGHKS and CDR2 YYEKEE come from the germline V gene (reference sequence). The CDR3 is CASREDNLSNQPQHF. The CDR3 bases are TGTGCCAGCAGGGAGGACAACCTTAGCAATCAGCCCCAGCATTTT.

This chain uses TRBV4-3 with TRBJ1-3; 9 bases agree with TRBD1. The CDR3 extends over 15 amino acids. Germline CDR1 LGHNA, CDR2 YSLEER. With V trimmed by 4 bases and J by 3 bases, 4 bases remained unmatched. The CDR3 DNA sequence: TGCGCCAGCAGCCCGGACAGGGGCGGTGGAAACACCATATATTTT. The encoded protein is CASSPDRGGGNTIYF.

The J gene is TRBJ2-2, the V gene TRBV10-2; TRBD1 matches at 9 bases. The V gene end was trimmed by 6 bases and the J gene end by 4 bases; junction bases not matched to a gene: 12. This CDR3 contains 17 residues. CDR1 and CDR2 from the germline V gene are WSHSY and SAAADI. Written as DNA, the CDR3 is TGCGCCAGCAGGACTACCGGGACAGGGTTTAGCACCGGGGAGCTGTTTTTT. This gives the protein CASRTTGTGFSTGELFF.

This chain uses TRBV5-1 with TRBJ2-5; 8 nucleotides align to TRBD2. This CDR3 contains 15 residues. Germline values: CDR1 SGHRS, CDR2 YFSETQ. J gave up 2 bases and V 1 base, and 4 bases lay outside the gene matches. CDR3 residues: CASSLQAGAQETQYF. The CDR3 DNA reads as TGCGCCAGCAGCTTGCAAGCGGGGGCTCAAGAGACCCAGTACTTC. Full variable domain (outside the CDR3, taken from reference TRBV5-1 and TRBJ2-5): KAGVTQTPRYLIKTRGQQVTLSCSPISGHRSVSWYQQTPGQGLQFLFEYFSETQRNKGNFPGRFSGRQFSNSRSEMNVSTLELGDSALYLCASSLQAGAQETQYFGPGTRLLVL.

This clone has only one observation. The gene calls are TRBV19 and TRBJ2-1; D is unresolved. The CDR3 extends over 12 amino acids. Deletions cut 4 bases from V and 7 bases from J, with 8 bases between. Germline-derived CDR1 and CDR2 are LNHDA and SQIVND (reference sequence). The CDR3 is CASSRMGNEQFF. The CDR3 bases are TGTGCCAGTAGTAGGATGGGTAATGAGCAGTTCTTC.

V and J are TRBV19 and TRBJ2-7, with 13 bases identical to TRBD2. The CDR3 contains 20 residues. Germline CDR1 reads LNHDA; CDR2 reads SQIVND (reference sequence). The junction had 21 bases not matched to a gene; V was cut back by 3 bases and J by 7 bases. The CDR3 bases are TGTGCCAGTAGTATTCGTTCGACTAGCGGGGGGTCACAGATTTTAAAAGAGCAGTACTTC. As protein: CASSIRSTSGGSQILKEQYF.

The gene calls are TRBV27 and TRBJ2-7; TRBD1 matches 9 bases. Germline loops: CDR1 MNHEY, CDR2 SMNVEV (reference sequence). The CDR3 covers 17 residues. After removal of 8 bases from V and 5 bases from J, the junction contained 19 bases not matched to a gene. CDR3 protein: CASLPGQGFGYADEQYF. The CDR3 coding sequence is TGTGCCAGCCTACCGGGACAGGGCTTTGGTTATGCGGACGAGCAGTACTTC.

The rearrangement links TRBV19 to TRBJ1-5; tentative D call: TRBD1 (6 bases). V lost 7 bases, J lost 2 bases, and 12 bases lay in between. The CDR3 consists of 14 residues. CDR1 is LNHDA and CDR2 is SQIVND in the germline V gene (reference sequence). This CDR3 is CASKFSGGNQPQHF. As DNA, the CDR3 is TGTGCCAGTAAGTTCTCAGGGGGCAATCAGCCCCAGCATTTT.

In nucleotides, the CDR3 is TGTGCCAGTAGTATAGACCTACTAGTAATGGCCTACAATGAGCAGTTCTTC. This sequence encodes CASSIDLLVMAYNEQFF. The genes are TRBV19 and TRBJ2-1; D possibly corresponds to TRBD2 (5 bases). Trimming removed 0 bases at V and 2 bases at J, with 14 bases between. Germline V CDR1 and CDR2: LNHDA, SQIVND (reference sequence). The CDR3 covers 17 residues. The full variable domain, completed using reference TRBV19 and TRBJ2-1, is DGGITQSPKYLFRKEGQNVTLSCEQNLNHDAMYWYRQDPGQGLRLIYYSQIVNDFQKGDIAEGYSVSREKKESFPLTVTSAQKNPTAFYLCASSIDLLVMAYNEQFFGPGTRLTVL.

J is TRBJ1-2 and V is TRBV28; the match to TRBD1 covers 8 bases. The ends lost 6 bases at V and 7 bases at J; junction bases unmatched: 13. Germline V gives CDR1 MDHEN, CDR2 SYDVKM. The CDR3 length is 15 residues. CDR3 residues: CASRGPNRGVGGYTF. In DNA, the CDR3 is TGTGCCAGCAGGGGACCAAACAGGGGGGTCGGTGGCTACACCTTC.

J is TRBJ2-7 and V is TRBV28, with D perhaps matching TRBD1 or TRBD2 (5 bases each). The germline V and J ends were trimmed by 3 bases and 4 bases, with 7 bases remaining between them. The CDR3 runs to 12 residues. Germline assignment: CDR1 MDHEN and CDR2 SYDVKM. CDR3 region: CASSLGDYEQYF. In nucleotides, the CDR3 is TGTGCCAGCAGTTTGGGGGATTACGAGCAGTACTTC.

This sequence joins TRBV19 and TRBJ1-5; TRBD1 might be the D (5 bases). V was pared by 1 base and J by 2 bases, with 9 bases between. This CDR3 contains 15 residues. Germline CDR1 reads LNHDA; CDR2 reads SQIVND (reference sequence). The CDR3 loop reads CASSIGQGRNQPQHF. The CDR3, as DNA: TGTGCCAGTAGTATAGGGCAGGGACGCAATCAGCCCCAGCATTTT.

As DNA, the CDR3 is TGTGCCAGCATGGACAGGCTGGGGGAGACCCAGTACTTC. This sequence encodes CASMDRLGETQYF. J is TRBJ2-5 and V is TRBV6-1, with 7 positions matching TRBD1. After removal of 7 bases from V and 5 bases from J, the junction contained 7 bases not matched to a gene. CDR3 length: 13 amino acids. The germline CDR1 and CDR2 sequences are MNHNS and SASEGT.

The rearrangement joins TRBV15 to TRBJ1-3, with TRBD1 as a possible D gene (6 bases). Deletions cut 5 bases from V and 4 bases from J, with 15 bases between. The CDR3 is 15 amino acids. Germline V gene data show CDR1 as LNHNV and CDR2 as YYDKDF (reference sequence). The CDR3 sequence: CATSENRVSGNTIYF. The CDR3 coding sequence is TGTGCCACCAGCGAAAACAGGGTGTCGGGAAACACCATATATTTT.

The J gene is TRBJ1-2, the V gene TRBV6-5; tentative D call: TRBD1 (5 bases). Germline CDR1 is MNHEY and CDR2 is SVGAGI. CDR3 length: 13 residues. Deletions cut 4 bases from V and 4 bases from J, with 10 bases between. CDR3 residues: CASSWDGVYGYTF. CDR3 coding DNA: TGTGCCAGCAGTTGGGACGGAGTCTATGGCTACACCTTC.

DNA of the CDR3: TGCGCCAGCAGCGAGACAGGGGCTGGGGCCAACGTCCTGACTTTC. This translates into CASSETGAGANVLTF. The chain is built from TRBV5-1 and TRBJ2-6; 8 bases agree with TRBD1. Losses at the gene ends were 4 bases for V and 2 bases for J; bases not matched to a gene: 2. The CDR3 has 15 residues. The germline gives CDR1 SGHRS, CDR2 YFSETQ.

This clone was detected once. The CDR3: CASSSGRPPANQPQHF. CDR3 in DNA: TGTGCCAGCAGTTCAGGGAGGCCCCCAGCAAATCAGCCCCAGCATTTT. V gene TRBV5-7 combines with J gene TRBJ1-5; a weak D match, TRBD1 (5 bases). TRBV5-7 is filed as an ORF, its function uncertain. With 5 bases removed from V and 4 bases from J, the gap between germline ends came to 19 bases. This CDR3 is built from 16 residues.

The rearrangement links TRBV9 to TRBJ1-3; 7 bases match TRBD1. This CDR3 is built from 18 residues. Looked up from germline, CDR1 is SGDLS and CDR2 is YYNGEE. The V gene end was trimmed by 4 bases and the J gene end by 0 bases; junction bases not matched to a gene: 13. In DNA form, the CDR3 reads TGTGCCAGCAGCACTCCCTCGACAGGGCAACTCTCTGGAAACACCATATATTTT. It yields the protein CASSTPSTGQLSGNTIYF. The variable domain in full, with the rest retrieved from reference TRBV9 and TRBJ1-3, is DSGVTQTPKHLITATGQRVTLRCSPRSGDLSVYWYQQSLDQGLQFLIQYYNGEERAKGNILERFSAQQFPDLHSELNLSSLELGDSALYFCASSTPSTGQLSGNTIYFGEGSWLTVV.

The CDR3 loop is CASSQPGQSFSYNEQFF. The CDR3 DNA reads as TGTGCCAGCAGTCAGCCGGGACAGTCATTCTCCTACAATGAGCAGTTCTTC. The chain employs TRBV28 and TRBJ2-1; 7 positions agree with TRBD1. This CDR3 has 17 residues. The V gene's germline CDR1 is MDHEN and CDR2 SYDVKM. V shed 5 bases and J 0 bases; nucleotides not matched to a gene: 10.